Listed here are 9 T cell receptor beta chains from one sample, sequenced in a study of T cell changes during pregnancy in multiple sclerosis. Libraries were prepared by immunoSEQ multiplex PCR; TCRdb keeps only in-frame clonotypes and omits some of them. The repertoire consists of about 38,000 clones, with more than 90% occurring once and the leading ten covering 5% to 6%. The sequenced sample was CD8+ T cells from peripheral blood mononuclear cells, obtained in the third trimester of pregnancy. The origin of the receptors is a female donor with multiple sclerosis, enrolled in a pregnancy study.

The chain uses TRBV28 and TRBJ2-4, with 9 nucleotides matching TRBD1. Germline loops: CDR1 MDHEN, CDR2 SYDVKM. This CDR3 comprises 16 residues. Trimming removed 5 bases from V and 6 bases from J; junction bases left unmatched: 11. The CDR3 spells CASSIGQGTGLNIQYF. The CDR3 DNA is TGTGCCAGCAGTATAGGACAGGGGACTGGTTTAAACATTCAGTACTTC. Filled out from reference TRBV28 and TRBJ2-4, the complete variable domain reads DVKVTQSSRYLVKRTGEKVFLECVQDMDHENMFWYRQDPGLGLRLIYFSYDVKMKEKGDIPEGYSVSREKKERFSLILESASTNQTSMYLCASSIGQGTGLNIQYFGAGTRLSVL.

V gene TRBV7-9 combines with J gene TRBJ1-1; D possibly corresponds to TRBD1 (6 bases). Germline V gene lookup returns CDR1 SEHNR and CDR2 FQNEAQ (reference sequence). The CDR3 is made up of 15 amino acids. V lost 11 bases and J 4 bases, leaving 23 bases between the germline ends. The CDR3 coding sequence is TGTGCCGGCCGGCTGATCGGGGGAGGGGGCACTGAAGCTTTCTTT. Amino acids: CAGRLIGGGGTEAFF.

The chain uses TRBV15 and TRBJ2-1; TRBD1 agrees at 7 bases. V dropped 0 bases and J dropped 4; count of bases not matched to a gene: 12. This CDR3 is 18 amino acids long. Germline CDR1 and CDR2: LNHNV and YYDKDF (reference sequence). The CDR3 loop is CATSRDKGAGIQYNEQFF. The CDR3, as DNA: TGTGCCACCAGCAGAGATAAGGGGGCAGGGATTCAGTACAATGAGCAGTTCTTC.

The genes are TRBV27 and TRBJ2-7; D is unclear. Germline lookup yields CDR1 MNHEY and CDR2 SMNVEV (reference sequence). This CDR3 is built from 14 residues. The ends were cut back, 6 bases at V and 4 bases at J, with 16 bases in the middle. CDR3 bases: TGTGCCAGCAGCCCCTGGCCCGAAGCGTACGAGCAGTACTTC. This sequence encodes CASSPWPEAYEQYF.

The chain is built from TRBV4-3 and TRBJ1-1, with 10 positions matching TRBD1. The V segment lost 4 bases and the J segment 5 bases; nucleotides outside the gene matches: 7. From germline, CDR1 is LGHNA and CDR2 YSLEER. This CDR3 contains 15 residues. The CDR3 DNA reads as TGCGCCAGCAGCCTTTACGGACAGGGGGGGACTGAAGCTTTCTTT. This sequence encodes CASSLYGQGGTEAFF.

The chain employs TRBV5-1 and TRBJ1-1; D is ambiguous. CDR3 length: 15 amino acids. V was shortened by 2 bases and J by 4 bases, with 15 bases between the two germline ends. The germline CDR1 and CDR2 sequences are SGHRS and YFSETQ. The CDR3 DNA sequence: TGCGCCAGCAGCTTTTTGGCCCCCTTGGTCACTGAAGCTTTCTTT. Its translation: CASSFLAPLVTEAFF. Complete variable domain (other parts from reference TRBV5-1 and TRBJ1-1): KAGVTQTPRYLIKTRGQQVTLSCSPISGHRSVSWYQQTPGQGLQFLFEYFSETQRNKGNFPGRFSGRQFSNSRSEMNVSTLELGDSALYLCASSFLAPLVTEAFFGQGTRLTVV.

The chain has TRBV5-6 and TRBJ2-3; TRBD1 matches 8 bases. CDR3 length: 15 residues. J lost 3 bases, V lost 0 bases, and 3 bases had no gene match. Per germline, CDR1 SGHDT and CDR2 YYEEEE. CDR3 sequence (DNA): TGTGCCAGCAGCTTGGTTAACAGGGGGACAGATACGCAGTATTTT. This encodes CASSLVNRGTDTQYF.

This rearrangement joins TRBV19 to TRBJ2-3, with 11 bases fitting TRBD2. The CDR3 extends over 17 amino acids. The V gene end was trimmed by 7 bases and the J gene end by 0 bases; junction bases not matched to a gene: 9. Germline V gene lookup returns CDR1 LNHDA and CDR2 SQIVND (reference sequence). The CDR3 loop is CASTNPRTSGSTDTQYF. CDR3 nucleotide sequence: TGTGCCAGTACCAATCCCCGGACTAGCGGGAGCACAGATACGCAGTATTTT.

The chain carries TRBV4-3 and TRBJ2-1; 8 bases line up with TRBD2. Germline lookup yields CDR1 LGHNA and CDR2 YSLEER. The CDR3 runs 17 residues. The J segment lost 4 bases and the V segment lost 1 base, leaving 9 bases of the junction unmatched. The CDR3 spells CASSQALWREAYNEQFF. The CDR3 coding sequence is TGCGCCAGCAGCCAAGCCCTGTGGCGGGAGGCATACAATGAGCAGTTCTTC.